A single sample is the source of the 17 T cell receptor beta chains below, sequenced in a study of blood T cell repertoires in COVID-19. Sequencing was performed with immunoSEQ multiplex PCR; in TCRdb, only in-frame clones are kept and a portion is missing. The profile covers about 430,000 clones, with more than 70% appearing a single time and about 1.4% taken by the ten largest. Sequenced input: PBMCs or T cells enriched from blood (not recorded which). The origin of the receptors is a woman aged 18-29 years who had been exposed to COVID-19.

J is TRBJ1-2 and V is TRBV10-1; tentative D call: TRBD1 (6 bases). Germline V gene sequence: CDR1 WNHNN, CDR2 SYGVQD (reference sequence). The CDR3 consists of 16 residues. V lost 10 bases, J lost 0 bases, and 21 bases lay in between. CDR3 amino acids: CANGTLQGKSNYGYTF. The CDR3 DNA reads TGCGCCAACGGCACCCTACAGGGTAAATCTAACTATGGCTACACCTTC.

In this sample, this clone turned up once. This chain joins TRBV5-5 and TRBJ2-1; TRBD2 agrees at 12 bases. CDR1 SGHKS and CDR2 YYEKEE come from the germline V gene (reference sequence). Germline trimming cut 4 bases from V and 2 bases from J; bases unmatched to any gene: 10. CDR3 size: 18 residues. The CDR3 DNA is TGTGCCAGCAGCCGCACGGGGCTAGCGGGAGGGCCCTACAATGAGCAGTTCTTC. This codes for CASSRTGLAGGPYNEQFF.

The chain is built from TRBV18 and TRBJ2-2, with 8 positions matching TRBD2. From germline, CDR1 is KGHSH and CDR2 LQKENI. This CDR3 has 15 residues. The ends lost 4 bases at V and 4 bases at J; junction bases unmatched: 5. The CDR3 loop is CASSLREGSTGELFF. CDR3 DNA: TGTGCCAGCTCACTCCGGGAGGGAAGCACCGGGGAGCTGTTTTTT.

The count of this clone is one. The genes are TRBV27 and TRBJ2-7, with 9 positions matching TRBD2. The CDR3 length is 16 residues. V lost 1 base to trimming and J lost 3 bases; unmatched junction nucleotides: 7. Looked up from germline, CDR1 is MNHEY and CDR2 is SMNVEV (reference sequence). The CDR3 sequence: CASSLLGASGIYEQYF. CDR3 nucleotides: TGTGCCAGCAGTTTATTGGGTGCTAGCGGGATCTACGAGCAGTACTTC.

This clone was counted between two and nine times. This chain uses TRBV10-3 with TRBJ1-1; 9 bases fit TRBD1. The CDR3 totals 14 residues. V gave up 2 bases and J gave up 5 bases; unmatched junction bases: 3. Germline-derived CDR1 and CDR2 are ENHRY and SYGVKD. The CDR3 nucleotides are TGTGCCATCAGTGAGGGGACAGGGAAAACTGAAGCTTTCTTT. This encodes CAISEGTGKTEAFF.

A single count supports this clone. The J gene is TRBJ1-1, the V gene TRBV6-7; D ambiguous. TRBV6-7 is annotated as an ORF whose role is uncertain. This CDR3 contains 13 residues. Trimming left V 7 bases short and J 1 base short, with 10 bases between. The CDR3 region has the DNA TGTGCCAGCATAACGTCAGGGAACACTGAAGCTTTCTTT. This encodes CASITSGNTEAFF.

The CDR3 DNA follows: TGTGCCAGCAGTTTGGCGCCGACTGAGGGCTACACCTTC. Amino acids: CASSLAPTEGYTF. The gene calls are TRBV12-3 or TRBV12-4 and TRBJ1-2; D not certain. CDR3 length: 13 amino acids. V lost 3 bases to trimming and J lost 8 bases, with 13 bases between them.

This chain uses TRBV3-1 (or the pseudogene TRBV3-2) with TRBJ2-7, with 9 bases identical to TRBD1. There are 15 residues in the CDR3. Germline trimming cut 6 bases from V and 3 bases from J; bases unmatched to any gene: 9. Germline lookup yields CDR1 LGHDT and CDR2 YNNKEL (reference sequence). CDR3 DNA sequence: TGTGCCAGCAGTCTTGATGGGACAGGGCGCTACGAGCAGTACTTC. Translating it yields CASSLDGTGRYEQYF.

This rearrangement joins TRBV24-1 to TRBJ2-1, with a possible D match to TRBD2 (6 bases). Trimming shortened V by 3 bases and J by 9 bases, and 14 bases separated the two germline ends. The CDR3 has 14 residues. CDR1 and CDR2 (germline): KGHDR, SFDVKD. The CDR3 is CATSDARGYPEQFF. CDR3 DNA sequence: TGTGCCACCAGTGATGCCCGGGGGTATCCTGAGCAGTTCTTC.

This chain links TRBV13 with TRBJ1-1, with D tentatively TRBD1 (6 bases). The germline CDR1 and CDR2 sequences are PRHDT and FYEKMQ (reference sequence). V was clipped by 5 bases and J by 5 bases, with 12 bases between them. This CDR3 spans 13 amino acids. The CDR3 region is CASSPGRGTEAFF. CDR3 nucleotide sequence: TGTGCCAGCAGCCCTGGCAGGGGAACTGAAGCTTTCTTT. The entire variable domain, with the rest obtained from reference TRBV13 and TRBJ1-1, is as follows: AAGVIQSPRHLIKEKRETATLKCYPIPRHDTVYWYQQGPGQDPQFLISFYEKMQSDKGSIPDRFSAQQFSDYHSELNMSSLELGDSALYFCASSPGRGTEAFFGQGTRLTVV.

The chain employs TRBV5-4 and TRBJ2-1; 7 nucleotides line up with TRBD2. The V gene end was trimmed by 1 base and the J gene end by 6 bases; junction bases not matched to a gene: 1. In germline, CDR1 is SGHNT, CDR2 YYREEE (reference sequence). This CDR3 spans 13 amino acids. The chain's CDR3 is CASSLTGGNEQFF. The CDR3 DNA follows: TGTGCCAGCAGCTTGACGGGGGGCAATGAGCAGTTCTTC.

The chain combines TRBV10-1 with TRBJ2-1; D may be TRBD2 (6 bases). Per germline, CDR1 WNHNN and CDR2 SYGVQD (reference sequence). CDR3 length: 15 amino acids. V gave up 3 bases and J gave up 2 bases, with 11 bases separating them. CDR3 coding DNA: TGCGCCAGCAGTGACTGGGGGGAGACCTACAATGAGCAGTTCTTC. It translates to CASSDWGETYNEQFF.

This chain joins TRBV6-5 and TRBJ1-1, with D unclear. The V gene's germline CDR1 is MNHEY and CDR2 SVGAGI. Between the trimmed V and J ends, which lost 2 bases and 6 bases, there was a span of 13 bases. CDR3 length equals 14 residues. The CDR3 region is CASSYMEGVSEAFF. In DNA, the CDR3 is TGTGCCAGCAGTTACATGGAGGGCGTATCTGAAGCTTTCTTT.

The chain is built from TRBV6-5 and TRBJ1-2; 7 bases are shared with TRBD1. V shed 5 bases, J shed 1 base, and the junction held 7 bases outside the gene matches. CDR3 length equals 15 residues. The germline CDR1 and CDR2 sequences are MNHEY and SVGAGI. The CDR3 region has the DNA TGTGCCAGCAGTCACCTCCAGGGGGTTAACTATGGCTACACCTTC. Translation gives CASSHLQGVNYGYTF.

The V call is TRBV5-5, the J call TRBJ2-7; the D gene is possibly TRBD2 (5 bases). CDR1 is SGHKS and CDR2 is YYEKEE in the germline V gene (reference sequence). The V and J ends lost 0 bases and 2 bases respectively, with 24 bases between them. The CDR3 is 19 residues long. The CDR3: CASSLVGVVPFVGTYEQYF. As DNA, the CDR3 is TGTGCCAGCAGCTTGGTCGGGGTTGTGCCTTTCGTGGGAACCTACGAGCAGTACTTC.

This sequence joins TRBV2 and TRBJ1-2; D possibly corresponds to TRBD1 (6 bases). Germline V lookup: CDR1 SNHLY, CDR2 FYNNEI. CDR3 size: 13 residues. The V and J ends lost 3 bases and 4 bases respectively, with 9 bases between them. CDR3 residues: CASSDGGLYGYTF. The CDR3 DNA reads as TGTGCCAGCAGTGATGGGGGCCTCTATGGCTACACCTTC. Full variable domain (rest looked up from reference TRBV2 and TRBJ1-2): EPEVTQTPSHQVTQMGQEVILRCVPISNHLYFYWYRQILGQKVEFLVSFYNNEISEKSEIFDDQFSVERPDGSNFTLKIRSTKLEDSAMYFCASSDGGLYGYTFGSGTRLTVV.

The chain links TRBV19 to TRBJ1-6, with 7 bases lining up with TRBD1. J gave up 4 bases and V 3 bases, and 6 bases lay outside the gene matches. Germline CDR1 is LNHDA and CDR2 is SQIVND (reference sequence). This CDR3 is 16 amino acids long. CDR3 in amino acids: CASSIGQGGYNSPLHF. The CDR3 bases are TGTGCCAGTAGTATCGGGCAGGGGGGATATAATTCACCCCTCCACTTT.